Each of the 28 T cell receptor beta chains below was sequenced from the same sample in a study of human T cells and chemical hapten exposure. Time point meaning: pre-sensitization, week 0. The treatment is: therapeutic diphenylcyclopropenone sensitization with weekly scalp DPC. TCRdb independently ran MiXCR on the RACE reads; one entry per CDR3 protein. The sample yields roughly 380,000 distinct CDR3 sequences, 5% to 6.5% seen once. The sample in question was whole blood, obtained in connection with sensitization to the hapten diphenylcyclopropenone (DPC). These receptors were collected from a woman aged 45-65 years with alopecia areata. Some clones in this sample may be carry-over from other donors' samples.

This clonotype has at least ten counts. The rearrangement links TRBV6-2 or TRBV6-3 to TRBJ1-5; D is possibly TRBD1 (6 bases). The germline CDR1 and CDR2 sequences are MNHEY and SVGEGT. The CDR3 loop spans 15 amino acids. Trimming left V 3 bases short and J 2 bases short, with 11 bases between. The CDR3 loop is CASSYLGGGNQPQHF. CDR3 nucleotide sequence: TGTGCCAGCAGTTATCTGGGGGGCGGCAATCAGCCCCAGCATTTT.

The table lists this clonotype with many counts. The V call is TRBV29-1, the J call TRBJ1-1; possibly TRBD1 for D (6 bases). The CDR3 has 12 amino acids. Per germline, CDR1 SQVTM and CDR2 ANQGSEA. V lost 5 bases and J 0 bases, leaving 7 bases between the germline ends. In nucleotides, the CDR3 is TGCAGCGTTAGGGGGGTGAACACTGAAGCTTTCTTT. It is translated as CSVRGVNTEAFF.

This clonotype showed up just a few times. The chain carries TRBV6-6 and TRBJ1-6, with D perhaps matching TRBD1 (5 bases). This CDR3 has 11 amino acids. Germline V gene data show CDR1 as MNHNY and CDR2 as SVGAGI (reference sequence). Trimming took off 10 bases at V and 8 bases at J, with 9 bases between the two ends. The CDR3 bases are TGTGCCACAGGGATGGATTCACCCCTCCACTTT. Translating it yields CATGMDSPLHF.

The gene calls are TRBV19 and TRBJ2-1; no definite D call. V was shortened by 2 bases and J by 10 bases, with 9 bases between the two germline ends. Germline CDR1 reads LNHDA; CDR2 reads SQIVND (reference sequence). The CDR3 is 12 amino acids. CDR3 in DNA: TGTGCCAGTAGTATAAATGGAGTGGAGCAGTTCTTC. Amino acid sequence: CASSINGVEQFF. The variable domain in full, with the rest retrieved from reference TRBV19 and TRBJ2-1, is DGGITQSPKYLFRKEGQNVTLSCEQNLNHDAMYWYRQDPGQGLRLIYYSQIVNDFQKGDIAEGYSVSREKKESFPLTVTSAQKNPTAFYLCASSINGVEQFFGPGTRLTVL.

In its sample, this clonotype was seen a few times. This sequence joins TRBV7-9 and TRBJ2-3, with 7 bases matching TRBD1. Unmatched junction bases numbered 2, after V lost 7 bases and J lost 4 bases. Germline CDR1 reads SEHNR; CDR2 reads FQNEAQ (reference sequence). The CDR3 sequence is 12 residues long. The CDR3 protein is CASTTGADTQYF. The CDR3 region has the DNA TGTGCCAGCACCACAGGGGCAGATACGCAGTATTTT.

In its sample, this clonotype was seen a few times. V and J are TRBV6-5 and TRBJ2-5, with D perhaps TRBD1 or TRBD2 (5 bases each). CDR3 length: 16 amino acids. CDR1 is MNHEY and CDR2 is SVGAGI in the germline V gene. The V end lost 2 bases, the J end lost 2 bases, and 15 bases lay between the germline ends. This CDR3 reads CASSYRQGASQETQYF. In DNA form, the CDR3 reads TGTGCCAGCAGTTACCGGCAGGGAGCCTCACAAGAGACCCAGTACTTC.

This clonotype was seen repeatedly, ten times or more. V is TRBV6-2 or TRBV6-3 and J is TRBJ2-1; D gene ambiguous. This CDR3 is 11 amino acids long. Germline V gene lookup returns CDR1 MNHEY and CDR2 SVGEGT. Deletions cut 6 bases from V and 13 bases from J, with 13 bases between. The CDR3 DNA is TGTGCCAGCAGAGGATGGCACCCCCAGTTCTTC. It encodes CASRGWHPQFF.

This clonotype has a count of ten or more. The genes are TRBV12-3 or TRBV12-4 and TRBJ1-5, with D perhaps matching TRBD1 (5 bases). There are 14 residues in the CDR3. V lost 5 bases and J 3 bases, leaving 11 bases between the germline ends. The chain's CDR3 is CASSVTGNNQPQHF. In nucleotides, the CDR3 is TGTGCCAGCAGTGTCACAGGAAACAATCAGCCCCAGCATTTT.

This clonotype was counted a few times. J is TRBJ1-2 and V is TRBV29-1; 7 bases agree with TRBD1. The CDR3 loop spans 13 amino acids. Trimming cost V 5 bases and J 4 bases; bases outside gene matches: 7. CDR1 is SQVTM and CDR2 is ANQGSEA in the germline V gene. CDR3: CSVRDREGYGYTF. The CDR3, as DNA: TGCAGCGTTAGGGACAGAGAGGGCTATGGCTACACCTTC.

This clonotype was seen at least ten times. The chain couples TRBV5-6 to TRBJ2-7; 10 nucleotides line up with TRBD1. The CDR3 has 14 residues. The V segment lost 4 bases and the J segment 3 bases; nucleotides outside the gene matches: 4. Germline CDR1 is SGHDT and CDR2 is YYEEEE. The CDR3 protein is CASSPGTGDYEQYF. In DNA form, the CDR3 reads TGTGCCAGCAGCCCGGGGACAGGGGACTACGAGCAGTACTTC.

This clonotype was picked up a small number of times. The rearrangement links TRBV6-6 to TRBJ2-4; 7 positions agree with TRBD2. This CDR3 has 16 residues. Per the germline V gene, CDR1 is MNHNY and CDR2 is SVGAGI (reference sequence). Trimming cost V 6 bases and J 8 bases; bases outside gene matches: 16. CDR3: CASRDRDGEGRDIQYF. Here the CDR3 DNA reads TGTGCCAGCAGGGACCGCGATGGGGAGGGTCGGGACATTCAGTACTTC.

V usage is TRBV10-3 and J usage is TRBJ2-7, with a tentative D call TRBD2 (5 bases). The CDR3 is made up of 12 amino acids. Germline V lookup: CDR1 ENHRY, CDR2 SYGVKD. Trimming cost V 5 bases and J 5 bases, with 10 bases left between them. The DNA for the CDR3 is TGTGCCATCAGTCAGGACGGGAACGAGCAGTACTTC. It specifies CAISQDGNEQYF.

The chain couples TRBV18 to TRBJ2-7, with a possible D match to TRBD2 (5 bases). V lost 2 bases to trimming and J lost 5 bases, with 13 bases between them. The CDR3 covers 14 residues. Germline-derived CDR1 and CDR2 are KGHSH and LQKENI. The CDR3 spells CASSPRGLLNEQYF. CDR3 DNA sequence: TGTGCCAGCTCACCAAGAGGGCTTTTAAACGAGCAGTACTTC.

This clonotype came up many times. The V and J genes are TRBV3-1 and TRBJ2-3, with 8 bases fitting TRBD2. CDR1 is LGHDT and CDR2 is YNNKEL in the germline V gene (reference sequence). CDR3 size: 15 residues. V lost 3 bases and J lost 6; bases outside the gene matches: 8. CDR3 region: CASSHDGSGEDTQYF. CDR3 coding DNA: TGTGCCAGCAGCCACGATGGTAGCGGGGAGGATACGCAGTATTTT.

This clonotype was seen at least ten times. The chain couples TRBV29-1 to TRBJ2-3, with D perhaps matching TRBD2 (6 bases). With 4 bases removed from V and 4 bases from J, the gap between germline ends came to 9 bases. Per the germline V gene, CDR1 is SQVTM and CDR2 is ANQGSEA. CDR3 length: 12 residues. The CDR3 protein is CSVGPGADTQYF. In nucleotides, the CDR3 is TGCAGCGTTGGTCCGGGGGCAGATACGCAGTATTTT.

This clonotype was seen many times. This chain connects TRBV28 to TRBJ1-1, with D possibly being TRBD1 (5 bases). The CDR3 covers 14 residues. Trimming shortened V by 8 bases and J by 6 bases, and 19 bases separated the two germline ends. CDR1 is MDHEN and CDR2 is SYDVKM in the germline V gene. The CDR3 here is CASRPSREAAEAFF. The CDR3 DNA sequence: TGTGCCAGCCGGCCGAGCAGGGAGGCGGCTGAAGCTTTCTTT. Looking up the rest from reference TRBV28 and TRBJ1-1 gives the full variable domain: DVKVTQSSRYLVKRTGEKVFLECVQDMDHENMFWYRQDPGLGLRLIYFSYDVKMKEKGDIPEGYSVSREKKERFSLILESASTNQTSMYLCASRPSREAAEAFFGQGTRLTVV.

This clonotype was detected only a few times. The rearrangement links TRBV4-3 to TRBJ1-1; D ambiguous. The germline V gene has CDR1 LGHNA and CDR2 YSLEER. CDR3 size: 15 residues. V was shortened by 0 bases and J by 4 bases, with 12 bases between the two germline ends. CDR3 amino acids: CASSQELEWGTEAFF. In nucleotides, the CDR3 is TGCGCCAGCAGCCAAGAATTGGAGTGGGGCACTGAAGCTTTCTTT.

The V call is TRBV25-1, the J call TRBJ1-4, with 11 bases fitting TRBD1. The germline V gene encodes CDR1 MGHDK and CDR2 SYGVNS. The CDR3 length is 15 residues. V was pared by 3 bases and J by 4 bases, with 1 base of the junction left unmatched. The CDR3 loop reads CASSEDRGLNEKLFF. The CDR3 DNA sequence: TGTGCCAGCAGTGAGGACAGGGGGCTTAATGAAAAACTGTTTTTT.

CDR3 coding DNA: TGTGCCAGCAGTTTATCGGTAGCGGGGGAAGATACGCAGTATTTT. Its translation: CASSLSVAGEDTQYF. This rearrangement joins TRBV27 to TRBJ2-3, with 9 bases fitting TRBD2. CDR3 size: 15 residues. After removal of 0 bases from V and 5 bases from J, the junction contained 3 bases not matched to a gene. The germline CDR1 and CDR2 sequences are MNHEY and SMNVEV (reference sequence).

The genes are TRBV28 and TRBJ1-5; D is possibly TRBD1 (6 bases). The CDR3 covers 17 residues. The germline V and J ends were trimmed by 3 bases and 2 bases, with 17 bases remaining between them. Germline lookup yields CDR1 MDHEN and CDR2 SYDVKM. As DNA, the CDR3 is TGTGCCAGCAGTTTGCAGGGGCCGGGGAGAGGCAATCAGCCCCAGCATTTT. It yields the protein CASSLQGPGRGNQPQHF. Using reference TRBV28 and TRBJ1-5 for the parts outside the CDR3, the full variable domain is DVKVTQSSRYLVKRTGEKVFLECVQDMDHENMFWYRQDPGLGLRLIYFSYDVKMKEKGDIPEGYSVSREKKERFSLILESASTNQTSMYLCASSLQGPGRGNQPQHFGDGTRLSIL.

The CDR3 DNA sequence: TGCGCCAGCAGCCGGGGACTAGCGGGGGGCACAGATACGCAGTATTTT. This encodes CASSRGLAGGTDTQYF. The genes are TRBV4-1 and TRBJ2-3, with 14 bases matching TRBD2. This CDR3 has 16 amino acids. J gave up 1 base and V 4 bases, and 1 base lay outside the gene matches. Germline V gene sequence: CDR1 MGHRA, CDR2 YSYEKL.

This clonotype appeared once. V gene TRBV30 combines with J gene TRBJ2-1; 8 nucleotides line up with TRBD1. Germline CDR1 is GTSNPN and CDR2 is SVGIG (reference sequence). V trimming: 1 base; J trimming: 5 bases; junction bases outside the gene matches: 4. CDR3 size: 14 residues. CDR3 coding DNA: TGTGCCTGGAGTGCAGGGGGCTTACACAATGAGCAGTTCTTC. This codes for CAWSAGGLHNEQFF.

The table lists this clonotype with a few counts. The V gene is TRBV20-1, the J gene TRBJ2-7; no definite D call. CDR1 is DFQATT and CDR2 is SNEGSKA in the germline V gene (reference sequence). Trimming removed 0 bases at V and 3 bases at J, with 12 bases between. The CDR3 spans 14 residues. The CDR3 nucleotides are TGCAGTGCTAGAGATCTTGCGACAATCTACGAGCAGTACTTC. This translates into CSARDLATIYEQYF.

The rearrangement joins TRBV12-3 or TRBV12-4 to TRBJ1-1; D not certain. Trimming left V 6 bases short and J 1 base short, with 9 bases between. The CDR3 length is 13 residues. CDR3 protein: CASSLHRNTEAFF. Written as DNA, the CDR3 is TGTGCCAGCAGCCTTCACAGGAACACTGAAGCTTTCTTT.

This clonotype was counted ten times or more. This sequence joins TRBV27 and TRBJ2-1; D unresolved. CDR1 and CDR2 (germline): MNHEY, SMNVEV (reference sequence). V lost 1 base and J 8 bases, leaving 9 bases between the germline ends. This CDR3 is 13 amino acids long. The CDR3 protein is CASSLLGWDEQFF. CDR3 sequence (DNA): TGTGCCAGCAGTTTATTGGGGTGGGATGAGCAGTTCTTC.

The V call is TRBV3-1, the J call TRBJ2-1; a possible D gene is TRBD2 (8 bases). This CDR3 is 16 amino acids long. Germline V gives CDR1 LGHDT, CDR2 YNNKEL (reference sequence). Trimming cost V 8 bases and J 8 bases, with 25 bases left between them. This chain's CDR3 is CASRPDRREAGDEQFF. CDR3 DNA: TGTGCCAGCCGCCCGGACAGGCGGGAGGCAGGGGATGAGCAGTTCTTC.

In its sample, this clonotype was seen many times. The chain is built from TRBV9 and TRBJ2-1, with TRBD2 as a possible D gene (6 bases). Germline V CDR1 and CDR2: SGDLS, YYNGEE. The V gene lost 4 bases and the J gene lost 8 bases, with 16 bases spanning the gap. The CDR3 loop spans 14 amino acids. The CDR3 reads CASSYGGGDDEQFF. Written as DNA, the CDR3 is TGTGCCAGCAGCTACGGAGGAGGGGACGATGAGCAGTTCTTC.

The chain links TRBV9 to TRBJ2-6, with unresolved D. V dropped 4 bases and J dropped 12 bases, with 20 bases sitting between them. The length of the CDR3 is 15 residues. Germline V lookup: CDR1 SGDLS, CDR2 YYNGEE. This chain's CDR3 is CASSPDMRKETVLTF. The CDR3 DNA reads as TGTGCCAGCAGCCCAGACATGAGGAAGGAGACCGTCCTGACTTTC. The entire variable domain, with the rest obtained from reference TRBV9 and TRBJ2-6, is as follows: DSGVTQTPKHLITATGQRVTLRCSPRSGDLSVYWYQQSLDQGLQFLIQYYNGEERAKGNILERFSAQQFPDLHSELNLSSLELGDSALYFCASSPDMRKETVLTFGAGSRLTVL.